These T cell receptor beta chains were read from a single sample in a study of liver allograft versus peripheral blood T cells. TCRdb re-called the reads with MiXCR, one entry per CDR3 protein. The sample shows around 12,000 distinct CDR3 sequences, 25% to 35% of them seen only once. These receptor sequences come from a human patient who had a liver transplant. Some T cells may be graft donor cells. Both conserved end residues are part of each CDR3. The order of the fields is D gene, clone size, V gene, J gene, CDR3 DNA, CDR3 protein. A D gene is named only where the DNA matches it firmly. Expanded clones get a size class; other rows say once, few or many, or leave the size out.

.	few	TRBV18	TRBJ1-5	TGTGCCAGCTCACCACGGGGAGGGAGCAATCAGCCCCAGCATTTT	CASSPRGGSNQPQHF
TRBD1	.	TRBV28	TRBJ2-7	TGTGCCAGCAGTTTATCCGCCGGGACAGGGGTGGAGCAGTACTTC	CASSLSAGTGVEQYF
.	.	TRBV6-2/TRBV6-3	TRBJ1-3	TGTGCCAGCAGTCTCCGTGGACAGTCCGACTCTGGAAACACCATATATTTT	CASSLRGQSDSGNTIYF
.	.	TRBV19	TRBJ1-1	TGTGCCAGTAGTATGCGGGTCAGGGGCCTAGGTGAAGCTTTCTTT	CASSMRVRGLGEAFF
.	.	TRBV19	TRBJ1-5	TGTGCCAGTAGTGAGACAGCCGATAATCAGCCCCAGCATTTT	CASSETADNQPQHF
.	few	TRBV20-1	TRBJ2-6	TGCAGTGCTATAAGTGTCAATACTGGGGCCAACGTCCTGACTTTC	CSAISVNTGANVLTF
.	.	TRBV7-2	TRBJ1-1	TGTGCCAGCAGCTTCGGAGGGAACACTGAAGCTTTCTTT	CASSFGGNTEAFF
TRBD1	.	TRBV20-1	TRBJ2-1	TGCAGTGCTAGAGTTTGGACAGGGGGCTCCTACAATGAGCAGTTCTTC	CSARVWTGGSYNEQFF
.	many	TRBV6-5	TRBJ2-1	TGTGCCAGCAGTACCCCGGGGCCTACCTACAATGAGCAGTTCTTC	CASSTPGPTYNEQFF
.	few	TRBV20-1	TRBJ1-6	TGCAGTGCTAGAGATCCCCTTACAGGGTCTTCACATCTCTCACCCCTCCACTTT	CSARDPLTGSSHLSPLHF
.	medium-sized	TRBV29-1	TRBJ2-3	TGCAGCGTTGAATCGGGGACTCTTAGCACAGATACGCAGTATTTT	CSVESGTLSTDTQYF
.	.	TRBV12-3/TRBV12-4	TRBJ1-6	TGTGCCAGCAGTTTAAGGCAGTTGGGTTCACCCCTCCACTTT	CASSLRQLGSPLHF
.	.	TRBV6-6	TRBJ1-2	TGTGCCAGCACCCTCCATGGCTCAGGCTATGGCTACACCTTC	CASTLHGSGYGYTF
TRBD1	medium-sized	TRBV19	TRBJ2-1	TGTGCCAGTAAGCGGGACAGGGACGATGAGCAGTTCTTC	CASKRDRDDEQFF
.	many	TRBV7-9	TRBJ1-1	TGTGCCAGCAGCTTGAAGGGGGGGAAAACTGAAGCTTTCTTT	CASSLKGGKTEAFF
.	few	TRBV6-6	TRBJ1-3	TGTGCCAGCAGTTCCCAGGGGTCAGGAAACACCATATATTTT	CASSSQGSGNTIYF
TRBD1	.	TRBV19	TRBJ1-1	TGTGCCAGTATGTCCACTTTACAGGGGACTGAAGCTTTCTTT	CASMSTLQGTEAFF
TRBD2	medium-sized	TRBV18	TRBJ2-1	TGTGCCAGCTCAAGACAGGGTCTAGCGGGAGGCATAAGCAATGAGCAGTTCTTC	CASSRQGLAGGISNEQFF
TRBD1	.	TRBV9	TRBJ1-5	TGTGCCAGCAGCGTTCGACAGGGCCTTAATCAGCCCCAGCATTTT	CASSVRQGLNQPQHF
.	medium-sized	TRBV6-5	TRBJ1-2	TGTGCCAGCAGTTACGACGCCAACTATGGCTACACCTTC	CASSYDANYGYTF
.	.	TRBV6-7	TRBJ2-3	TGTGCCAGCAGTTACGGGACACGATCCACAGATACGCAGTATTTT	CASSYGTRSTDTQYF